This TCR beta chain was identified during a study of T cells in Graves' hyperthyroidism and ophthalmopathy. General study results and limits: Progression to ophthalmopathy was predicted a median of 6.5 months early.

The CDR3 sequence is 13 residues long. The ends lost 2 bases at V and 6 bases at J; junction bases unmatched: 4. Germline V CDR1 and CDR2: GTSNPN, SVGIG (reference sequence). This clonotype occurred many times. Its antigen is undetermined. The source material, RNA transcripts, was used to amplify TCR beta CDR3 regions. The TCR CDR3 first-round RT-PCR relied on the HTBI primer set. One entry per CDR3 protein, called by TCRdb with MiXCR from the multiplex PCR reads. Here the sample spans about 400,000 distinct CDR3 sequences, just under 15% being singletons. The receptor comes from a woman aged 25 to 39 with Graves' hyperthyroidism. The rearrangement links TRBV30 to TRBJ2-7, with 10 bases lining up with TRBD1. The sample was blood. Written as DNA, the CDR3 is TGTGCCTGGAGTCTCGGGACAGGGGCCGAGCAGTACTTC. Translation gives CAWSLGTGAEQYF.